The 19 T cell receptor beta chains below were found in one sample sequenced in a study of cytomegalovirus exposure and HLA in healthy donors. The PCR contained 60 Vbeta and 13 Jbeta primers. This table comes from immunoSEQ multiplex PCR, and its TCRdb copy is limited to in-frame clones, with some not included. Of 100,000 to 150,000 clones listed, 75% to 85% are singletons. Input material: PBMCs. These receptors were obtained from a female donor in good health and CMV-seropositive.

J is TRBJ1-1 and V is TRBV18, with D hard to call. Trimming took 5 bases from V and 5 from J, leaving 24 bases between them. From germline, CDR1 is KGHSH and CDR2 LQKENI. This CDR3 spans 17 amino acids. The CDR3 DNA follows: TGTGCCAGCTCAGCTACCATGGCCCCCCATACGAGGACTGAAGCTTTCTTT. It codes for CASSATMAPHTRTEAFF.

V usage is TRBV5-6 and J usage is TRBJ2-3, with D possibly being TRBD2 (5 bases). Per germline, CDR1 SGHDT and CDR2 YYEEEE. V gave up 4 bases and J gave up 6 bases, with 12 bases separating them. The length of the CDR3 is 13 residues. The CDR3 loop is CASSSLGGDTQYF. DNA of the CDR3: TGTGCCAGCAGCAGTCTCGGCGGGGATACGCAGTATTTT.

J is TRBJ2-1 and V is TRBV18, with unresolved D. The germline V gene has CDR1 KGHSH and CDR2 LQKENI. The V gene lost 3 bases and the J gene lost 8 bases, with 11 bases spanning the gap. The CDR3 sequence is 13 residues long. This chain's CDR3 is CASSPQPRDEQFF. The DNA for the CDR3 is TGTGCCAGCTCACCCCAGCCCCGGGATGAGCAGTTCTTC.

This chain's CDR3 is CASEGAGESYEQYF. CDR3 DNA sequence: TGTGCCAGCGAAGGGGCAGGGGAGTCTTACGAGCAGTACTTC. The chain joins TRBV28 to TRBJ2-7; D might be TRBD1 (6 bases). Per the germline V gene, CDR1 is MDHEN and CDR2 is SYDVKM. There are 14 residues in the CDR3. V lost 8 bases and J lost 4, with 18 bases in between.

This clone was recorded a few times. The rearrangement uses TRBV10-1 and TRBJ2-7; 7 bases fit TRBD2. This CDR3 region has 13 residues. Trimming at V came to 3 bases and at J to 4 bases, leaving 3 bases not matched to a gene. Germline values: CDR1 WNHNN, CDR2 SYGVQD (reference sequence). CDR3 sequence (DNA): TGCGCCAGCAGTGATCGCGGGGGATACGAGCAGTACTTC. Residues: CASSDRGGYEQYF.

The V and J genes are TRBV7-9 and TRBJ1-2; D is ambiguous. The CDR3 has 13 residues. Germline CDR1 SEHNR, CDR2 FQNEAQ (reference sequence). Trimming stripped 4 bases from V and 1 base from J, with 7 bases between. The CDR3 DNA reads as TGTGCCAGCAGCTCCAGCGTTAACTATGGCTACACCTTC. This encodes CASSSSVNYGYTF.

This chain joins TRBV5-1 and TRBJ2-1, with D perhaps matching TRBD2 (6 bases). V lost 4 bases, J lost 3 bases, and 11 bases lay in between. In germline, CDR1 is SGHRS, CDR2 YFSETQ. CDR3 length: 14 residues. The CDR3 loop is CASSTMGGYNEQFF. As DNA, the CDR3 is TGCGCCAGCAGCACCATGGGGGGCTACAATGAGCAGTTCTTC.

V and J are TRBV6-4 and TRBJ2-1, with TRBD2 as a possible D gene (5 bases). Trimming shortened V by 0 bases and J by 6 bases, and 9 bases separated the two germline ends. This CDR3 has 14 amino acids. Germline V lookup: CDR1 MRHNA, CDR2 SNTAGT. CDR3 sequence reads: CASSDSTGVNEQFF. CDR3 nucleotide sequence: TGTGCCAGCAGTGACTCCACCGGGGTCAATGAGCAGTTCTTC.

The rearrangement uses TRBV5-1 and TRBJ2-2; no clear D. V gave up 2 bases and J gave up 4 bases, with 12 bases separating them. This CDR3 is built from 15 residues. Looked up from germline, CDR1 is SGHRS and CDR2 is YFSETQ. The CDR3 sequence: CASSFREFGTGELFF. The DNA for the CDR3 is TGCGCCAGCAGCTTTCGCGAGTTTGGCACCGGGGAGCTGTTTTTT.

The chain links TRBV11-2 to TRBJ2-6, with D tentatively TRBD1 (6 bases). The CDR3 sequence is 15 residues long. Germline V lookup: CDR1 SGHAT, CDR2 FQNNGV. Between the trimmed V and J ends, which lost 5 bases and 4 bases, there was a span of 12 bases. The CDR3 loop reads CASSITGSGANVLTF. Written as DNA, the CDR3 is TGTGCCAGCAGCATTACAGGGTCAGGGGCCAACGTCCTGACTTTC.

The chain is built from TRBV9 and TRBJ2-5, with TRBD2 identical over 16 bases. The V gene end was trimmed by 2 bases and the J gene end by 0 bases; junction bases not matched to a gene: 4. The CDR3 loop spans 18 amino acids. Germline-derived CDR1 and CDR2 are SGDLS and YYNGEE. Here the CDR3 reads CASSVGLAGGRYQETQYF. The CDR3 nucleotides read TGTGCCAGCAGCGTGGGACTAGCGGGAGGGAGGTACCAAGAGACCCAGTACTTC.

For the CDR3, the DNA is TGCGCCAGCAGCTTGGCCGGGGTGGAGGACACTGAAGCTTTCTTT. Protein: CASSLAGVEDTEAFF. This chain links TRBV5-1 with TRBJ1-1, with D uncertain. Trimming cost V 0 bases and J 3 bases, with 12 bases left between them. The CDR3 totals 15 residues. The germline gives CDR1 SGHRS, CDR2 YFSETQ.

This clone was counted once. This sequence joins TRBV6-1 and TRBJ1-1; no clear D. From germline, CDR1 is MNHNS and CDR2 SASEGT. Trimming took off 11 bases at V and 0 bases at J, with 16 bases between the two ends. The CDR3 runs 14 residues. The CDR3 protein is CAHGERTLNTEAFF. CDR3 DNA sequence: TGTGCCCACGGAGAGAGAACACTGAACACTGAAGCTTTCTTT.

V gene TRBV4-1 combines with J gene TRBJ1-4, with D unresolved. In germline, CDR1 is MGHRA, CDR2 YSYEKL. There are 12 residues in the CDR3. Trimming stripped 1 base from V and 8 bases from J, with 5 bases between. The CDR3 here is CASSQVEEKLFF. CDR3 nucleotide sequence: TGCGCCAGCAGCCAAGTAGAGGAAAAACTGTTTTTT.

The V and J genes are TRBV28 and TRBJ1-5; no firm D call. CDR3 length: 14 amino acids. CDR1 is MDHEN and CDR2 is SYDVKM in the germline V gene. V lost 6 bases and J lost 4, with 13 bases in between. The CDR3 nucleotides are TGTGCCAGCAGCCTTTTGACATTGAATCAGCCCCAGCATTTT. As protein: CASSLLTLNQPQHF.

A single count supports this clone. The V and J genes are TRBV29-1 and TRBJ2-7; 7 nucleotides align to TRBD1. CDR3 length: 12 residues. The junction had 3 bases not matched to a gene; V was cut back by 1 base and J by 6 bases. The V gene's germline CDR1 is SQVTM and CDR2 ANQGSEA. The CDR3 nucleotides are TGCAGCGTTGAAGGGGCAGGGGGCGAGCAGTACTTC. Amino acids: CSVEGAGGEQYF.

This clone was picked up a small number of times. The V gene is TRBV2, the J gene TRBJ1-2; a possible D gene is TRBD1 (6 bases). Trimming left V 3 bases short and J 6 bases short, with 14 bases between. CDR1 is SNHLY, CDR2 FYNNEI, per germline. CDR3 length: 14 residues. The CDR3, as DNA: TGTGCCAGCAGTGAGGCAGGGGAATTAGATGGCTACACCTTC. Translation: CASSEAGELDGYTF.

The rearrangement joins TRBV9 to TRBJ2-7, with 10 bases lining up with TRBD2. V lost 0 bases, J lost 8 bases, and 8 bases stayed unmatched. Germline assignment: CDR1 SGDLS and CDR2 YYNGEE. The CDR3 is 15 amino acids. This CDR3 is CASSVGLAGDHKQYF. The CDR3, as DNA: TGTGCCAGCAGCGTAGGGCTAGCGGGGGATCATAAGCAGTACTTC. Combining the CDR3 with reference TRBV9 and TRBJ2-7 gives the whole variable domain DSGVTQTPKHLITATGQRVTLRCSPRSGDLSVYWYQQSLDQGLQFLIQYYNGEERAKGNILERFSAQQFPDLHSELNLSSLELGDSALYFCASSVGLAGDHKQYFGPGTRLTVT.

The genes are TRBV6-5 and TRBJ2-7; D may be TRBD1 (5 bases). Germline V gene lookup returns CDR1 MNHEY and CDR2 SVGAGI. The CDR3 is 14 residues long. V was trimmed by 3 bases and J by 3 bases, leaving 12 bases between them. CDR3 sequence: CASSYNGANYEQYF. In DNA form, the CDR3 reads TGTGCCAGCAGTTATAATGGGGCAAACTACGAGCAGTACTTC.